The 29 T cell receptor beta chains below were found in one sample sequenced in a study of blood T cell repertoires in COVID-19 (dated by TCRdb to about 2020). The library was obtained by the immunoSEQ multiplex PCR assay. The table comes from immuneACCESS by way of TCRdb, which keeps in-frame sequences with V and J called. Part of the clones is missing from these tables; in studies checked, under half for an unresolved V gene and the rest for unknown reasons. The sample table records roughly 18,000 clones; more than 65% of these occur just once. The ten biggest clones cover around 16% of the sample. Sequenced material: peripheral blood. Receptor source: a man between 65 and 80 years old with COVID-19, enrolled during active disease.

The genes are TRBV24-1 and TRBJ1-5; no firm D call. With 10 bases removed from V and 3 bases from J, the gap between germline ends came to 18 bases. CDR1 is KGHDR, CDR2 SFDVKD, per germline. There are 15 residues in the CDR3. The CDR3 DNA is TGTGCCACAGATCCCCGCAGAGGCTACAATCAGCCCCAGCATTTT. It specifies CATDPRRGYNQPQHF.

This chain joins TRBV27 and TRBJ2-7, with 10 bases identical to TRBD1. J lost 2 bases, V lost 5 bases, and 3 bases had no gene match. CDR1 is MNHEY, CDR2 SMNVEV, per germline (reference sequence). The CDR3 has 14 residues. The CDR3: CASSAGTGAYEQYF. Written as DNA, the CDR3 is TGTGCCAGCAGTGCCGGGACAGGGGCCTACGAGCAGTACTTC.

This chain joins TRBV19 and TRBJ1-5; the D is unclear. Trimming removed 5 bases at V and 7 bases at J, with 6 bases between. In germline, CDR1 is LNHDA, CDR2 SQIVND (reference sequence). CDR3 size: 11 residues. This CDR3 reads CASSFGQPQHF. CDR3 coding DNA: TGTGCCAGTAGTTTTGGCCAGCCCCAGCATTTT.

V gene TRBV18 combines with J gene TRBJ1-4; TRBD1 is a possible D gene (6 bases). Trimming shortened V by 3 bases and J by 4 bases, and 9 bases separated the two germline ends. Germline V lookup: CDR1 KGHSH, CDR2 LQKENI. The CDR3 runs to 14 residues. The CDR3 DNA reads TGTGCCAGCTCACCGCAGGACAGTAATGAAAAACTGTTTTTT. As protein: CASSPQDSNEKLFF.

The chain links TRBV7-9 to TRBJ1-1, with TRBD1 matching 8 bases. This CDR3 comprises 14 residues. Germline trimming cut 5 bases from V and 3 bases from J; bases unmatched to any gene: 5. Germline CDR1 reads SEHNR; CDR2 reads FQNEAQ (reference sequence). CDR3 bases: TGTGCCAGCAGCCCACGGACAGGGTACACTGAAGCTTTCTTT. Its translation is CASSPRTGYTEAFF.

The chain carries TRBV6-1 and TRBJ1-1; no firm D call. Germline-derived CDR1 and CDR2 are MNHNS and SASEGT. CDR3 length: 15 amino acids. V was clipped by 2 bases and J by 2 bases, with 12 bases between them. The CDR3 coding sequence is TGTGCCAGCAGTGAATTAGTTGGTTCCAACACTGAAGCTTTCTTT. Protein sequence: CASSELVGSNTEAFF.

This sequence joins TRBV4-3 and TRBJ2-1; the D gene is possibly TRBD1 (6 bases). The V end lost 2 bases, the J end lost 0 bases, and 14 bases lay between the germline ends. The length of the CDR3 is 17 residues. Germline CDR1 is LGHNA and CDR2 is YSLEER. The CDR3 DNA reads TGCGCCAGCAGCCAAAGACAGGAACTCCTCTCCTACAATGAGCAGTTCTTC. Translation gives CASSQRQELLSYNEQFF.

The chain recombines TRBV7-8 with TRBJ2-4; D is unresolved. With 2 bases removed from V and 1 base from J, the gap between germline ends came to 6 bases. The germline V gene encodes CDR1 SGHVS and CDR2 FQNEAQ. This CDR3 is 14 amino acids long. The CDR3 DNA reads TGTGCCAGCAGCTTACAGGATGCCAAAAACATTCAGTACTTC. As protein: CASSLQDAKNIQYF.

The gene calls are TRBV9 and TRBJ2-2, with 11 bases fitting TRBD2. J gave up 3 bases and V 2 bases, and 9 bases lay outside the gene matches. The CDR3 sequence is 18 residues long. Per germline, CDR1 SGDLS and CDR2 YYNGEE. As DNA, the CDR3 is TGTGCCAGCAGCGTTATTTCTCCGGGACTAGCGGACACCGGGGAGCTGTTTTTT. The encoded protein is CASSVISPGLADTGELFF.

The chain joins TRBV7-3 to TRBJ1-2; tentative D call: TRBD1 (5 bases). Germline lookup yields CDR1 SGHTA and CDR2 FQGTGA. The CDR3 length is 15 residues. V was clipped by 5 bases and J by 4 bases, with 17 bases between them. CDR3 in DNA: TGTGCCAGCAGCCAACCGTCAAGGGGAACCTATGGCTACACCTTC. Its protein is CASSQPSRGTYGYTF.

V is TRBV5-4 and J is TRBJ1-2; D unresolved. Between the trimmed V and J ends, which lost 2 bases and 8 bases, there was a span of 16 bases. The CDR3 consists of 14 residues. Germline V gene data show CDR1 as SGHNT and CDR2 as YYREEE (reference sequence). The CDR3 nucleotides read TGTGCCAGCAGCTTCGGAGCCGCAATTGAAGGCTACACCTTC. It yields the protein CASSFGAAIEGYTF.

V is TRBV5-1 and J is TRBJ2-2, with a possible D match to TRBD1 (6 bases). Germline V gene data show CDR1 as SGHRS and CDR2 as YFSETQ. Trimming took 0 bases from V and 5 from J, leaving 11 bases between them. CDR3 size: 15 residues. Here the CDR3 reads CASSLVQGFTGELFF. The CDR3 nucleotides are TGCGCCAGCAGCTTGGTTCAGGGGTTTACCGGGGAGCTGTTTTTT.

The chain joins TRBV5-4 to TRBJ2-4; D remains ambiguous. The CDR3 consists of 14 residues. With 1 base removed from V and 4 bases from J, the gap between germline ends came to 9 bases. Germline V lookup: CDR1 SGHNT, CDR2 YYREEE (reference sequence). Here the CDR3 reads CASSLPGGKNIQYF. Here the CDR3 DNA reads TGTGCCAGCAGCTTGCCGGGTGGAAAAAACATTCAGTACTTC.

V usage is TRBV4-1 and J usage is TRBJ1-4, with TRBD1 matching over 7 bases. The CDR3 consists of 13 residues. From germline, CDR1 is MGHRA and CDR2 YSYEKL. With V trimmed by 7 bases and J by 3 bases, 2 bases remained unmatched. The CDR3 coding sequence is TGCGCCAGCATGGACAGGTCTAATGAAAAACTGTTTTTT. This translates into CASMDRSNEKLFF.

This sequence joins TRBV11-3 and TRBJ2-7; D might be TRBD2 (5 bases). Deletions cut 1 base from V and 3 bases from J, with 10 bases between. This CDR3 comprises 14 residues. Germline lookup yields CDR1 SGHNT and CDR2 YENEEA. Here the CDR3 DNA reads TGTGCCAGCAGCTTAGGAGGGAAAAACTACGAGCAGTACTTC. Translating it yields CASSLGGKNYEQYF.

The V gene is TRBV18, the J gene TRBJ2-2; 7 bases map to TRBD1. Germline values: CDR1 KGHSH, CDR2 LQKENI. After removal of 8 bases from V and 7 bases from J, the junction contained 13 bases not matched to a gene. The CDR3 is 15 residues long. CDR3 sequence: CASTVETGINGELFF. Written as DNA, the CDR3 is TGTGCCAGCACAGTAGAGACAGGGATCAACGGGGAGCTGTTTTTT.

The genes are TRBV6-6 and TRBJ2-1; 7 bases agree with TRBD2. V was pared by 3 bases and J by 4 bases, with 6 bases of the junction left unmatched. Germline CDR1 reads MNHNY; CDR2 reads SVGAGI (reference sequence). The CDR3 has 15 residues. The CDR3 spells CASSYGGGSYNEQFF. The CDR3 nucleotides are TGTGCCAGCAGTTATGGCGGGGGATCGTACAATGAGCAGTTCTTC.

The V and J genes are TRBV27 and TRBJ1-2; TRBD1 might be the D (6 bases). The CDR3 sequence is 18 residues long. Trimming stripped 9 bases from V and 8 bases from J, with 34 bases between. Germline loops: CDR1 MNHEY, CDR2 SMNVEV (reference sequence). CDR3 sequence: CASAKTGVVGRGVRGYTF. CDR3 DNA sequence: TGTGCCAGTGCCAAGACCGGGGTGGTGGGCAGGGGAGTTCGGGGCTACACCTTC.

This clone has a single count. This chain connects TRBV4-1 to TRBJ1-2; tentatively, D is TRBD1 (6 bases). Trimming removed 0 bases at V and 4 bases at J, with 9 bases between. The CDR3 sequence is 14 residues long. From germline, CDR1 is MGHRA and CDR2 YSYEKL. CDR3 sequence reads: CASSQDQGIYGYTF. Here the CDR3 DNA reads TGCGCCAGCAGCCAAGACCAGGGGATCTATGGCTACACCTTC.

This clone was found a few times. This chain joins TRBV29-1 and TRBJ1-5, with D unresolved. Germline V gives CDR1 SQVTM, CDR2 ANQGSEA. V lost 5 bases, J lost 2 bases, and 16 bases lay in between. CDR3 size: 15 residues. The CDR3 DNA reads as TGCAGCGTTTCGGACGGACTCATAGGCAATCAGCCCCAGCATTTT. This encodes CSVSDGLIGNQPQHF.

The V gene is TRBV25-1, the J gene TRBJ1-1, with a weak D call TRBD1 (6 bases). Trimming removed 7 bases at V and 1 base at J, with 10 bases between. In germline, CDR1 is MGHDK, CDR2 SYGVNS. CDR3 length: 13 amino acids. The CDR3 protein is CASKRGGNTEAFF. CDR3 sequence (DNA): TGTGCCAGCAAACGAGGGGGGAACACTGAAGCTTTCTTT. The entire variable domain, with the rest obtained from reference TRBV25-1 and TRBJ1-1, is as follows: EADIYQTPRYLVIGTGKKITLECSQTMGHDKMYWYQQDPGMELHLIHYSYGVNSTEKGDLSSESTVSRIRTEHFPLTLESARPSHTSQYLCASKRGGNTEAFFGQGTRLTVV.

The chain couples TRBV9 to TRBJ2-7; a weak D match, TRBD1 (6 bases). There are 15 residues in the CDR3. With 3 bases removed from V and 2 bases from J, the gap between germline ends came to 15 bases. Germline V lookup: CDR1 SGDLS, CDR2 YYNGEE. The CDR3 here is CASSAPLGQTYEQYF. Here the CDR3 DNA reads TGTGCCAGCAGCGCCCCACTGGGACAAACCTACGAGCAGTACTTC.

V and J are TRBV3-1 (or the pseudogene TRBV3-2) and TRBJ2-6; 9 bases align to TRBD2. Trimming took 3 bases from V and 4 from J; bases not matched to a gene: 10. The CDR3 runs to 18 residues. Germline V gene sequence: CDR1 LGHDT, CDR2 YNNKEL (reference sequence). Written as DNA, the CDR3 is TGTGCCAGCAGCCAGGGGGTAGCGGGAGAACCCGGGGCCAACGTCCTGACTTTC. It codes for CASSQGVAGEPGANVLTF.

The genes are TRBV7-6 and TRBJ2-1, with 7 bases aligning to TRBD2. This CDR3 has 16 residues. Germline CDR1 is SGHVS and CDR2 is FNYEAQ. V dropped 2 bases and J dropped 0; count of bases not matched to a gene: 4. The CDR3 loop is CASSLTGGSSYNEQFF. Here the CDR3 DNA reads TGTGCCAGCAGCTTAACGGGAGGCTCCTCCTACAATGAGCAGTTCTTC.

The J gene is TRBJ2-7, the V gene TRBV5-1; TRBD1 might be the D (5 bases). There are 14 residues in the CDR3. Germline CDR1 is SGHRS and CDR2 is YFSETQ. Deletions cut 4 bases from V and 6 bases from J, with 17 bases between. The CDR3 spells CASSPGAGPGEQYF. Written as DNA, the CDR3 is TGCGCCAGCAGCCCTGGCGCAGGGCCAGGCGAGCAGTACTTC.

The rearrangement uses TRBV27 and TRBJ2-3; D uncertain. Trimming removed 3 bases at V and 2 bases at J, with 6 bases between. Germline CDR1 MNHEY, CDR2 SMNVEV (reference sequence). The CDR3 consists of 13 residues. The CDR3 protein is CASSLGDTDTQYF. DNA for the CDR3: TGTGCCAGCAGTTTGGGCGACACAGATACGCAGTATTTT.

The chain uses TRBV7-3 and TRBJ1-6; D perhaps matches TRBD1 (5 bases). CDR1 is SGHTA, CDR2 FQGTGA, per germline. CDR3 length: 14 amino acids. Trimming stripped 5 bases from V and 10 bases from J, with 15 bases between. CDR3 DNA sequence: TGTGCCAGCAGCCGCTCGGGGGAAGAGTCACCCCTCCACTTT. This codes for CASSRSGEESPLHF.

The chain joins TRBV21-1 to TRBJ2-2; the table's D gene call, TRBD2, was not cross checked with the DNA. TRBV21-1 has pseudogene status. CDR3 length equals 16 residues. The CDR3 DNA follows: TGTGCCAGCAGCAATTCGACTAGCGGGACCTCCGGGGAGCTGTTTTTT. Protein sequence: CASSNSTSGTSGELFF.

This clone was seen a single time. The chain couples TRBV6-4 to TRBJ2-1; D is uncertain. Germline CDR1 reads MRHNA; CDR2 reads SNTAGT. V was pared by 8 bases and J by 0 bases, with 14 bases between. The CDR3 spans 15 residues. The CDR3 DNA sequence: TGTGCCAGCCTCCCAGCGCCCGGCTCCTACAATGAGCAGTTCTTC. Its translation is CASLPAPGSYNEQFF.